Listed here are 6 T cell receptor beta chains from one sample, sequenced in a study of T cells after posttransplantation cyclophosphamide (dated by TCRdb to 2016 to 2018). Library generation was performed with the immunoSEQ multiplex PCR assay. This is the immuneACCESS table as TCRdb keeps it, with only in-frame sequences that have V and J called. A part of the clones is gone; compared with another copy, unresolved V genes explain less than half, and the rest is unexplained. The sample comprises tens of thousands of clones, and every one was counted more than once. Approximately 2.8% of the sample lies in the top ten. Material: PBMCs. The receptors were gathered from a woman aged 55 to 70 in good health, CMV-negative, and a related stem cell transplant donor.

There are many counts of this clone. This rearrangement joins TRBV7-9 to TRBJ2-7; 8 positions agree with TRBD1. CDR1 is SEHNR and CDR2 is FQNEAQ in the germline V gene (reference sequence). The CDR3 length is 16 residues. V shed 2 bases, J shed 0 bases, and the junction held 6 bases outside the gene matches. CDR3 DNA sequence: TGTGCCAGCAGCTTACCCTTGACAGGGGTCTCCTACGAGCAGTACTTC. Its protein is CASSLPLTGVSYEQYF.

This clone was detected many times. CDR3 in amino acids: CASSPWTSGRHNEQFF. For the CDR3, the DNA is TGTGCCAGCAGTCCCTGGACTAGCGGGAGACACAATGAGCAGTTCTTC. The genes are TRBV27 and TRBJ2-1, with 13 positions matching TRBD2. The CDR3 consists of 16 residues. The germline V gene has CDR1 MNHEY and CDR2 SMNVEV (reference sequence). The J segment lost 5 bases and the V segment lost 5 bases, leaving 6 bases of the junction unmatched.

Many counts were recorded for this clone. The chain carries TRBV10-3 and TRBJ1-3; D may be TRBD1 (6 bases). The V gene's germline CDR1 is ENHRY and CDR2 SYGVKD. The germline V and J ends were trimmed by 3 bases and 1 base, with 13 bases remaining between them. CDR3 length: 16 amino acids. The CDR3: CAISEEGHPSGNTIYF. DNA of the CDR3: TGTGCCATCAGTGAAGAGGGACATCCGTCTGGAAACACCATATATTTT.

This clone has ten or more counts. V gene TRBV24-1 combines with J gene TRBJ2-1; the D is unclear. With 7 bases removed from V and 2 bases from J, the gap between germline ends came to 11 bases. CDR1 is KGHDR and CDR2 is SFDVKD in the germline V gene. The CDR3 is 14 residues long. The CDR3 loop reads CATRSSETYNEQFF. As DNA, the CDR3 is TGTGCCACCAGGTCCAGCGAGACCTACAATGAGCAGTTCTTC.

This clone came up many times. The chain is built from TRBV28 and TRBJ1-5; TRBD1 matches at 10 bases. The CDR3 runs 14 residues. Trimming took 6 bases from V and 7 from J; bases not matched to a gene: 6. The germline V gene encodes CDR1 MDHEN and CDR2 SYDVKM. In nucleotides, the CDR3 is TGTGCCAGCAGCACGGACAGGGGGATACAGCCCCAGCATTTT. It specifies CASSTDRGIQPQHF.

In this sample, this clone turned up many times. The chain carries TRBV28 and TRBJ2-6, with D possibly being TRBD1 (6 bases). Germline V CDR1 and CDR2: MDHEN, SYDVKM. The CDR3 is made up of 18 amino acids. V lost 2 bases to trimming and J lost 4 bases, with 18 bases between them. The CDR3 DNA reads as TGTGCCAGCAGTTTAATCTGGACAGCCCTACCCGGGGCCAACGTCCTGACTTTC. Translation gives CASSLIWTALPGANVLTF.